The 4 T cell receptor beta chains reported below all come from one sample, sequenced in a study of blood T cell repertoires in COVID-19 (dated by TCRdb to about 2020). To prepare the library, the immunoSEQ multiplex PCR assay was applied. Entries here come from immuneACCESS through TCRdb and include only in-frame sequences with V and J called. Some clones fail to appear in such tables; in the studies checked, an unresolved V gene covers under half of the shortfall, and the cause of the remainder is unknown. The sample profile shows more than 55,000 clones; 70% to 90% of them were found once. The ten largest clones capture 1.3% of the sample. Sequencing was carried out using peripheral blood. The receptor source for this set is a woman over 75 with acute or convalescent COVID-19.

The V and J genes are TRBV7-9 and TRBJ2-3; 8 bases line up with TRBD2. Germline lookup yields CDR1 SEHNR and CDR2 FQNEAQ (reference sequence). The CDR3 is 18 residues long. With V trimmed by 5 bases and J by 9 bases, 22 bases remained unmatched. The CDR3 region is CASSDQPLGSGVLPTQYF. The CDR3 region has the DNA TGTGCCAGCAGCGATCAGCCTTTAGGTAGCGGGGTCCTCCCAACGCAGTATTTT.

The V call is TRBV10-1, the J call TRBJ2-2; D might be TRBD2 (6 bases). Trimming took 6 bases from V and 8 from J, leaving 13 bases between them. CDR1 WNHNN and CDR2 SYGVQD come from the germline V gene (reference sequence). The CDR3 contains 13 residues. CDR3 in DNA: TGCGCCAGCAGCAGGCCCGGGGGAGGGGAGCTGTTTTTT. Protein sequence: CASSRPGGGELFF.

V gene TRBV28 combines with J gene TRBJ2-1; tentative D call: TRBD1 (6 bases). This CDR3 comprises 14 residues. From germline, CDR1 is MDHEN and CDR2 SYDVKM. Trimming removed 7 bases at V and 4 bases at J, with 14 bases between. The DNA for the CDR3 is TGTGCCAGCAAAATGCGGACAGTGTACAATGAGCAGTTCTTC. It is translated as CASKMRTVYNEQFF.

This clone has only a few counts. The chain has TRBV28 and TRBJ2-3; D ambiguous. The CDR3 spans 14 residues. V was pared by 3 bases and J by 1 base, with 8 bases between. The V gene's germline CDR1 is MDHEN and CDR2 SYDVKM. The CDR3 nucleotides are TGTGCCAGCAGTTTCCTGAGTGGCACAGATACGCAGTATTTT. The encoded protein is CASSFLSGTDTQYF.